This T cell receptor (beta chain) was sequenced in a study of T cells in Graves' hyperthyroidism and ophthalmopathy. Background on the study: At the time of initial diagnosis and before any treatment, peripheral blood was collected.

General study points: It was a median about seven months before onset that the model predicted ophthalmopathy.

On this clonotype: Its matching antigen is unknown. This may be a read error: a much more frequent sequence differs by one nucleotide.

Patients showing uncontrolled infection, other autoimmune disease, pregnancy or lactation were ineligible. Every diagnosis used clinical symptoms, serum thyroxine and TRAb, thyroid ultrasound and orbital computed tomography. Amplification targeted TCR beta CDR3 regions from RNA transcripts. The primer set for the first-round RT-PCR of the TCR CDR3 was HTBI. TCRdb re-called the multiplex PCR reads with MiXCR, one entry per CDR3 protein. In the table there are around 570,000 distinct CDR3 sequences, approximately 20% of which are singletons. Germline CDR1 reads SGDLS; CDR2 reads YYNGEE. CDR3 length: 12 residues. V lost 5 bases to trimming and J lost 1 base, with 6 bases between them.

The genes are TRBV9 and TRBJ1-1, with a possible D match to TRBD1 (5 bases). The receptor was derived from a man aged 35-49 years with Graves' ophthalmopathy. The sequenced material came from blood. CDR3 protein: CASSGTNTEAFF. DNA of the CDR3: TGTGCCAGCAGTGGGACGAACACTGAAGCTTTCTTT.